The following is a T cell receptor beta chain sequence with its context. Some clones are missing from TCRdb's copy, which holds only in-frame ones; the method was immunoSEQ multiplex PCR. Of 100,000 to 150,000 clones in the sample, 70% to 90% are singletons; the top ten hold roughly 4%. The V and J ends lost 7 bases and 1 base respectively, with 8 bases between them. The CDR3 contains 13 residues. The source of the sample is a study of blood T cell repertoires in COVID-19. The source material was peripheral blood. This clonotype originated in a woman aged 45-65 years with acute or convalescent COVID-19. This chain uses TRBV12-3 or TRBV12-4 with TRBJ1-5; D not certain. The CDR3 sequence: CASKRGSNQPQHF. Here the CDR3 DNA reads TGTGCCAGCAAGCGAGGGAGCAATCAGCCCCAGCATTTT.